This T cell receptor beta chain derives from a study of response to subunit inactivated influenza vaccine. Germline CDR1 is LNHNV and CDR2 is YYDKDF (reference sequence). Trimming took off 1 base at V and 2 bases at J, with 12 bases between the two ends. The CDR3 spans 16 residues. This clonotype was observed a handful of times. Its antigen is unknown. Overall study results and limits: There was a suggestion from the authors that each seasonal influenza vaccination recruits few new T cells.

TCRdb passed the RT-PCR reads through MiXCR, listing each CDR3 protein once. The data hold hundreds of thousands of distinct CDR3 sequences, with less than 30% observed a single time. The sequence came from a man in his forties or fifties who received an inactivated influenza vaccine. The sample in question was CD4+ T cells sorted from PBMCs, obtained about 5 days after vaccination. J is TRBJ2-1 and V is TRBV15, with D hard to call. The CDR3 nucleotides read TGTGCCACCAGCAGAGGACCCCCGGCAGCCTACAATGAGCAGTTCTTC. It encodes CATSRGPPAAYNEQFF.